This record looks at one T cell receptor beta chain sequence and its context. What this receptor recognizes is not known. Base qualities are not recorded, but no much larger clone differs from it by a single base. The library came from 5' RACE. The sequencing machine was an Illumina HiSeq 2500. A second PCR of roughly 6 to 11 cycles was performed with a sample-barcoded 5' primer and a J-beta primer mix. Each TCR beta cDNA molecule received a unique molecular identifier from a template-switch 5' adaptor carrying 12 random nucleotides. At least 3 million CDR3-containing paired-end reads were obtained from each sample. First-strand cDNA synthesis was performed from all RNA using the Mint cDNA synthesis kit, with priming by a TRBC-specific oligonucleotide. After uracil-DNA glycosylase treatment, a first 18-cycle PCR used universal primers M1SS and BC2_uni_R on all cDNA. Processing in the source paper ran as follows. For normalization, 1 million high-quality reads were randomly selected from each sample, with every read carrying a distinct molecular identifier. Reads sharing molecular identifiers were discarded rather than binned into consensus sequences. CDR3 identification, clonotype clustering and error correction used MiTCR with a Q25 quality threshold and the strictest error-elimination algorithm. A nonparametric unseen species model with Euler transformation was used to estimate lower-bound total TCR beta diversity. TCRdb reworked the public reads: Q25 trimming with fastp, MiXCR clone assembly, productive beta chains retained. A single entry per CDR3 protein holds the most common genes and DNA from its merged rows. Clone size and V and J calls follow TCRdb, not the original study. In all, the sample holds about 800,000 distinct CDR3 sequences, and 58% of those were seen once. Of the sample, around 22% is held by the ten largest clones.

V is pared back by 6 bases and J by 6 bases, with 18 bases lying between the germline termini. The CDR1 and CDR2 encoded by the germline V gene (reference sequence) are MNHEY and SMNVEV. The CDR3, from cysteine to phenylalanine, totals 15 residues. Kept here is only the CDR3 DNA, which spans 45 bases and is read in frame from base 1. This sample was included in a study of blood T cells in healthy people across ages (dated by TCRdb to between 2015 and 2016). Regarding the study in general: In model experiments, roughly one uniquely barcoded TCR beta cDNA molecule per two T cells was captured by template switching. Age-related changes in TCR beta repertoire diversity were measured in the study by deep sequencing normalized with unique cDNA molecular identifiers. Donors of different ages were randomly distributed across sequencing lanes to avoid experimental bias. The study analyzed two additional independent replicas of 1 million unique cDNA reads from the same blood draw for two donors, one aged 18 to 30 and one aged 80 or older. The donors were split into four age groups: young (average around 16 years), middle-aged (39), aged (about 62) and long-lived (about 74). On the study overall, not on this receptor specifically: Estimates of total diversity based on one million sequenced T cells were considered lower bounds and underestimates. Compared with the aged group, the long-lived group had more naive CD4+ T cells, fewer expanded clones and increased TCR diversity, a pattern suggesting age selection. Observed TCR beta diversity correlated strongly with the percentage of naive T cells measured by flow cytometry. Observed TCR beta diversity per million T cells fell roughly linearly with age, and a significant reduction was already apparent by age roughly 40. The CMV infection status of donors was not known, potentially confounding age-related changes in expanded clonotypes. Bulk unsorted PBMC profiling prevented conclusive comparison of naive and antigen-experienced compartments.

Donors were approximately 42 systemically healthy Caucasian individuals from Russia aged roughly 6 to 95 years. About 9.1 milliliters of peripheral blood were collected from each donor into EDTA-treated Vacutainer tubes. PBMCs were isolated by Ficoll-Paque density-gradient centrifugation, with at least 6.5 million obtained per sample. Trizol reagent was used to extract total RNA from PBMCs, with at least 5.5 micrograms per sample. The percentages of naive CD45RAhigh/CD27high T cells were determined by flow cytometry on a PBMC aliquot from every donor. This clonotype was sampled from a man aged 25-45 years in good health. Rearrangement joined TRBV27 to TRBJ2-1, with the D call tentatively TRBD1 or TRBD2, each fitting 5 bases. The material sequenced was blood. The encoded CDR3 is CASSRPGTLINEQFF. The sequence in DNA is TGTGCCAGCAGCCGCCCCGGGACCCTAATCAATGAGCAGTTCTTC.